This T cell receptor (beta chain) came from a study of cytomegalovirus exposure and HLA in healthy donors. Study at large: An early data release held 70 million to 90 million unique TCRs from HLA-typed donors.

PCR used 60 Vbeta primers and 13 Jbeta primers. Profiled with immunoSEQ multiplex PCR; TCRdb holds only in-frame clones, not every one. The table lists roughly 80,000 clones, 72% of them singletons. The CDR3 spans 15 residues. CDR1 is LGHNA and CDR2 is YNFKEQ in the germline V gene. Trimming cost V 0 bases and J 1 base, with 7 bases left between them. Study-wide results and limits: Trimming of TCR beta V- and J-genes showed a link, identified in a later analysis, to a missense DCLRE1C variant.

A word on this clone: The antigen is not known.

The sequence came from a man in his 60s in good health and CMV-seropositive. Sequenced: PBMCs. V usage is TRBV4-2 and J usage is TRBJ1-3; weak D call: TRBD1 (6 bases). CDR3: CASSQDRGSGNTIYF. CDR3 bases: TGTGCCAGCAGCCAAGACAGGGGTTCTGGAAACACCATATATTTT.